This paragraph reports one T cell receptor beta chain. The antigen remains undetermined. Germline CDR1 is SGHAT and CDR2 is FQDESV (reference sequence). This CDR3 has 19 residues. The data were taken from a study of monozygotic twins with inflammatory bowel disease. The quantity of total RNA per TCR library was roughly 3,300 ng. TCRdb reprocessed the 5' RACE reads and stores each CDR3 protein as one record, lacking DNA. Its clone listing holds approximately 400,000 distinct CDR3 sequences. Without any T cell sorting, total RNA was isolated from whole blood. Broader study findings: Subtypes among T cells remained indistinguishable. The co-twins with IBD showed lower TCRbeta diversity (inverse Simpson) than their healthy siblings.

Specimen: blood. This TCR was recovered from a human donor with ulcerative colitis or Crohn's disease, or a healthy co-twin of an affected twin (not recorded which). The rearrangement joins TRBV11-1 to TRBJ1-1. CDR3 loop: CASSLVVAGEMRLDTEAFF.